This T cell receptor (beta chain) derives from a study of T cell repertoires in cytomegalovirus infection. Study context: In public TCR beta signatures, there were indications of both CMV infection and matching HLA type.

In germline, CDR1 is MNHEY, CDR2 SVGAGI. V was pared by 2 bases and J by 0 bases, with 7 bases between. This CDR3 region has 14 residues. TCRdb called the reads again in MiXCR, with one record for every CDR3 protein. The data contain 310,000 or so distinct CDR3 sequences, around 25% of them singletons. Study-level points and caveats: Identification of carriers of CMV plus the relevant HLA was achieved through cumulative public TCR beta family frequency.

This clonotype was picked up many times. Its matching antigen is unknown. The receptor comes from a human donor in good health (CMV status not recorded). Some clones in this sample may be carry-over from other donors' samples. The specimen comprised cultured PBMCs, sampled from culture after CMV antigen stimulation. V gene TRBV6-5 combines with J gene TRBJ1-1; a possible D gene is TRBD1 (5 bases). CDR3 DNA: TGTGCCAGCAGTTACGACAGCATGAACACTGAAGCTTTCTTT. This encodes CASSYDSMNTEAFF.